This T cell receptor (beta chain) was sequenced for a study of cytomegalovirus exposure and HLA in healthy donors. V was cut by 3 bases and J by 1 base, with 7 bases left in between. The CDR3 spans 13 residues. Germline V gene data show CDR1 as SEHNR and CDR2 as FQNEAQ (reference sequence). Study conclusions and caveats: The study reported that TCR beta sequences accurately predicted HLA-A and HLA-B alleles in most subjects.

Remarks on this clone: Its antigen is not known.

Vbeta (60) and Jbeta (13) primers were used in the PCR. The repertoire was sequenced with immunoSEQ multiplex PCR; TCRdb's copy has only in-frame clones and lacks some. This table has 75,000 to 85,000 clones, 80% appearing once. The chain carries TRBV7-9 and TRBJ2-7; a weak D match, TRBD1 (6 bases). The sequence was obtained from a male donor in good health and CMV-seronegative. Sequenced material: PBMCs. The CDR3 loop reads CASSFTGSYEQYF. In DNA form, the CDR3 reads TGTGCCAGCAGCTTCACAGGGTCCTACGAGCAGTACTTC. Using reference TRBV7-9 and TRBJ2-7 for the parts outside the CDR3, the full variable domain is DTGVSQNPRHKITKRGQNVTFRCDPISEHNRLYWYRQTLGQGPEFLTYFQNEAQLEKSRLLSDRFSAERPKGSFSTLEIQRTEQGDSAMYLCASSFTGSYEQYFGPGTRLTVT.